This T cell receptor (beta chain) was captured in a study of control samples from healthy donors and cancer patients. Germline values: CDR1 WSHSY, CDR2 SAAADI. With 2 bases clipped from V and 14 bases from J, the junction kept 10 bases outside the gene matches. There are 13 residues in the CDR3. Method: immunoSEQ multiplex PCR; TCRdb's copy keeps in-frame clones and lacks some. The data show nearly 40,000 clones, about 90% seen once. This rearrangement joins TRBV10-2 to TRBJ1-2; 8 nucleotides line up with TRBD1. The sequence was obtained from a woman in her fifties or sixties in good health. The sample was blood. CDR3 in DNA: TGCGCCAGCAGTGAGAGTGCCGCGACAGGGGAAACCTTC. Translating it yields CASSESAATGETF.